This T cell receptor (beta chain) is drawn from a study of blood T cell repertoires in COVID-19. Overall study context: Both acute and convalescent COVID-19 samples were obtained from the United States, Italy and Spain. T cells, B-cell-depleted T cells, or PBMCs provided the cDNA or gDNA that served as material.

Per the original methods: Using reference gene primer amplification, nucleated cell counts were estimated. The data were produced by immunoSEQ multiplex PCR, yet TCRdb's version contains in-frame clones alone and is incomplete. The V and J calls and clone size were taken over from that table, and D and trimming were inferred from the DNA. The sample yields some 87,000 clones, under 90% seen once. The sequenced material came from peripheral blood. This receptor was obtained from a woman between 65 and 79 years old with acute or convalescent COVID-19.

This chain's CDR3 is CASSQLLSLEAFF. CDR3 sequence (DNA): TGTGCCAGCAGCCAACTTCTTTCTCTCGAAGCTTTCTTT. This chain connects TRBV16 to TRBJ1-1, with D hard to call. Trimming left V 2 bases short and J 8 bases short, with 12 bases between. This CDR3 contains 13 residues. CDR1 and CDR2 from the germline V gene are KGHSY and FQNENV.